This TCR beta chain came from a study of immune characterization of retroperitoneal liposarcoma. Relative to its sample, this clonotype is large. CDR3 length: 15 amino acids. The V gene's germline CDR1 is MNHNS and CDR2 SASEGT. TCRdb fed the PCR reads into MiXCR, producing one record per CDR3 protein. The data show about 8,200 distinct CDR3 sequences, just over 40% seen once. The specimen was tumor tissue. The V and J genes are TRBV6-1 and TRBJ2-1; D is unclear. The DNA end is more similar to TRBJ2-7, so the J call may be wrong. This receptor was obtained from a male donor with retroperitoneal liposarcoma. CDR3 coding DNA: TGTGCCAGCAGTGACGGACCGCCTGGCCTCTACGAGCAGTACTTC. It is translated as CASSDGPPGLYEQYF.